There are many counts of the clone carrying this T cell receptor (beta chain). The antigen is unknown. The data are from a study of blood T cells in healthy people across ages. Study-level points and caveats: Relative to aged donors, long-lived donors carried more naive CD4+ cells and displayed higher diversity. Estimated diversity, derived from one million T cells, was regarded as an underestimate.

For the second PCR, which ran for about 7 to 11 cycles, a sample-barcoded 5' primer and a J-beta primer mix were used. TCRdb passed the 5' RACE reads through MiXCR, listing each CDR3 protein once. The data show some 890,000 distinct CDR3 sequences, roughly 29% seen once. Germline assignment: CDR1 MNHEY and CDR2 SMNVEV (reference sequence). The V end was cut by 8 bases, the J end by 9 bases, with 17 bases between. This CDR3 contains 13 residues. The same data also contributed to another study, on T cells of mothers and their children.

The chain uses TRBV27 and TRBJ1-5; weak D call: TRBD1 (5 bases). The clonotype was recovered from a woman aged 40 to 50 in good health. The sequencing input was blood. The CDR3, as DNA: TGTGCCAGCTCCTTAGGAGGGGCACCGCCCCAGCATTTT. This gives the protein CASSLGGAPPQHF.